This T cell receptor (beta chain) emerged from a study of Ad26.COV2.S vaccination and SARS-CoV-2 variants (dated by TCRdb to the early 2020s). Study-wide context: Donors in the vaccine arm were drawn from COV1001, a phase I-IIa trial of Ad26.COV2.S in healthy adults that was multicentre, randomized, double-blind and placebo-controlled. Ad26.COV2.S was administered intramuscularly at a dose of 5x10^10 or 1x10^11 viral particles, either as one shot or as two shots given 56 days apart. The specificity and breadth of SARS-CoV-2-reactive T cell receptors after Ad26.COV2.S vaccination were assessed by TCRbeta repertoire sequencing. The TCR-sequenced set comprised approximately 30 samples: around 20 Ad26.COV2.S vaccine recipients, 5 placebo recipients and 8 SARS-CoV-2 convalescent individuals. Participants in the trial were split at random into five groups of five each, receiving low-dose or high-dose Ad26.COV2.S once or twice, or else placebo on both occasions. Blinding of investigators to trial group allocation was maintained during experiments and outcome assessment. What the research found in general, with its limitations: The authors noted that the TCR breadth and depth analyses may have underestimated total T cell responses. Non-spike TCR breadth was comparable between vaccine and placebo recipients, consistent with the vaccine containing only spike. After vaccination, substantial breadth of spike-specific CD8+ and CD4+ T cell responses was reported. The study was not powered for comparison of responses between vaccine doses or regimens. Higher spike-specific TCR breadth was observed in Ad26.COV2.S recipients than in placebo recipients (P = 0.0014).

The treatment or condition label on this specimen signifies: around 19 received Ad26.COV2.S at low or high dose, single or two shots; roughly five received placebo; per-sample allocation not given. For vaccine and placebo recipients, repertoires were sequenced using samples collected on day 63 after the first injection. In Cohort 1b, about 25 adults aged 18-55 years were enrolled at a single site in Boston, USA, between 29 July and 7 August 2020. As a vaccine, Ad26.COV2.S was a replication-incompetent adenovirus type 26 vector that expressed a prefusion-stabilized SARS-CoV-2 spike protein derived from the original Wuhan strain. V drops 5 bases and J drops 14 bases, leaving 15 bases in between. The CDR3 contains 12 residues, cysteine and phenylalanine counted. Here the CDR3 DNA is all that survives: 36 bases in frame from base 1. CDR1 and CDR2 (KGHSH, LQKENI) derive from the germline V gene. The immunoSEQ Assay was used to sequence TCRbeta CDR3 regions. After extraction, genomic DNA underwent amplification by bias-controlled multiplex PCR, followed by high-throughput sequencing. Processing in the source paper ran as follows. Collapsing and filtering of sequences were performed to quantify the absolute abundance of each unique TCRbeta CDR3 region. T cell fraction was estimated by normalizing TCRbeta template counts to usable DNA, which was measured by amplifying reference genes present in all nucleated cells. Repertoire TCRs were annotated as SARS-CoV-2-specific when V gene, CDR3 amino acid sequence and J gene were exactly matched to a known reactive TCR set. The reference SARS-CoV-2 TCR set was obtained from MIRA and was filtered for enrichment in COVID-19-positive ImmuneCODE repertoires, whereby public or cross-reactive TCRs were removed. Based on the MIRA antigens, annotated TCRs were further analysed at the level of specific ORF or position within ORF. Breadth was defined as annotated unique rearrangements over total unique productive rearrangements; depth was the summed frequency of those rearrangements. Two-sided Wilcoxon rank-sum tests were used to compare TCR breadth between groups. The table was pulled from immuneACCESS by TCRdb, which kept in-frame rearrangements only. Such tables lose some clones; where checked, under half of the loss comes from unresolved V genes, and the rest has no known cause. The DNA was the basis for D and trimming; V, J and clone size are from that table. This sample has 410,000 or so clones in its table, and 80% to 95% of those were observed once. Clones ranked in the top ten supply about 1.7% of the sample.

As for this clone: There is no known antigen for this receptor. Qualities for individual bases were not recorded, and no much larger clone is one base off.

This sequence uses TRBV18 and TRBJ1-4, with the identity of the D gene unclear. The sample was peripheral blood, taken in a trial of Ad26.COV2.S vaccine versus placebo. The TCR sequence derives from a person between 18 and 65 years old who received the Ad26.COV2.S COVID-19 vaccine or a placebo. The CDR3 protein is CASSSSSDRLFF. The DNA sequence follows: TGTGCCAGCTCATCTTCGTCAGATAGGCTGTTTTTT.